Each of the 22 T cell receptor beta chains below was sequenced from the same sample in a study of T cells in Graves' hyperthyroidism and ophthalmopathy. TCR beta CDR3 sequences were amplified from RNA transcripts. The primer set for the first-round RT-PCR of the TCR CDR3 was HTBI. TCRdb recomputed calls from the multiplex PCR reads with MiXCR, one row per CDR3 protein. The table includes approximately 560,000 distinct CDR3 sequences, more than 45% detected once. The sequenced sample was peripheral blood or thyroid tissue (not recorded which). The receptors were gathered from a woman under 30 with Graves' hyperthyroidism.

The V and J genes are TRBV20-1 and TRBJ2-3; D gene uncertain. The CDR3 consists of 11 residues. The V and J ends lost 2 bases and 5 bases respectively, with 5 bases between them. Germline loops: CDR1 DFQATT, CDR2 SNEGSKA (reference sequence). The CDR3 here is CSARQIDTQYF. The DNA of the CDR3 is TGCAGTGCTAGACAAATAGATACGCAGTATTTT.

The genes are TRBV30 and TRBJ1-1; no definite D call. The V gene lost 0 bases and the J gene lost 3 bases, with 5 bases spanning the gap. Germline assignment: CDR1 GTSNPN and CDR2 SVGIG (reference sequence). The CDR3 has 12 residues. The CDR3 spells CAWSVMDTEAFF. CDR3 DNA sequence: TGTGCCTGGAGTGTAATGGACACTGAAGCTTTCTTT.

Notes on this clonotype: A much larger clone differs from this one at a single base, so this may be a read error. The chain has TRBV24-1 and TRBJ1-2; 7 bases fit TRBD1. Germline lookup yields CDR1 KGHDR and CDR2 SFDVKD. The CDR3 consists of 15 residues. V trimming: 6 bases; J trimming: 4 bases; junction bases outside the gene matches: 10. This chain's CDR3 is CATSTSTGYGYGYTF. In DNA, the CDR3 is TGTGCCACCAGTACCTCGACAGGGTATGGCTATGGCTACACCTTC.

V is TRBV24-1 and J is TRBJ2-1, with TRBD1 identical over 8 bases. V shed 9 bases, J shed 4 bases, and the junction held 4 bases outside the gene matches. Germline assignment: CDR1 KGHDR and CDR2 SFDVKD. This CDR3 has 13 amino acids. The CDR3 DNA reads TGTGCCACCCAAAGGACAGGGTACAATGAGCAGTTCTTC. It codes for CATQRTGYNEQFF.

This clonotype was observed a handful of times. The chain carries TRBV12-3 or TRBV12-4 and TRBJ1-3, with no clear D. The CDR3 spans 13 residues. Trimming removed 9 bases at V and 3 bases at J, with 12 bases between. DNA for the CDR3: TGTGCCAGTCATGAATGGGGTGGAAACACCATATATTTT. Translating gives CASHEWGGNTIYF.

CDR3 nucleotide sequence: TGTGCCATCAGTTCCACAGGGGGCAGTGGGGGCTACACCTTC. Translated: CAISSTGGSGGYTF. This sequence joins TRBV10-3 and TRBJ1-2; 9 bases agree with TRBD1. The CDR3 runs 14 residues. Germline trimming cut 5 bases from V and 8 bases from J; bases unmatched to any gene: 9. Looked up from germline, CDR1 is ENHRY and CDR2 is SYGVKD.

This sequence joins TRBV4-1 and TRBJ1-5; a possible D gene is TRBD1 (6 bases). This CDR3 is 15 amino acids long. The V gene's germline CDR1 is MGHRA and CDR2 YSYEKL. The germline V and J ends were trimmed by 4 bases and 5 bases, with 15 bases remaining between them. The CDR3 DNA reads TGCGCCAGCAGCCGAAGGTGGGGGCCGGATCAGCCCCAGCATTTT. The encoded protein is CASSRRWGPDQPQHF.

Comment on this clonotype: A read error is possible here, since a much larger clone lies one base away. The CDR3 spells CATGENPGHKLFF. CDR3 DNA sequence: TGTGCCACCGGTGAGAACCCGGGACACAAGCTGTTTTTT. The chain has TRBV24-1 and TRBJ2-2; a possible D gene is TRBD1 (6 bases). The CDR3 is 13 amino acids. The germline V gene encodes CDR1 KGHDR and CDR2 SFDVKD.

On this clonotype itself: With a much larger clone just one base away, this may be a read error. In DNA form, the CDR3 reads TGTGCCAGCACCTCCCCCCCAGGGCTAGCGGGAGCCCACCAGCAGTACTTC. The encoded protein is CASTSPPGLAGAHQQYF. The chain employs TRBV24-1 and TRBJ2-7; TRBD2 matches at 10 bases. The CDR3 spans 17 residues. Germline CDR1 and CDR2: KGHDR and SFDVKD. J was trimmed by 8 bases and V by 11 bases; bases with no gene match: 23.

This chain connects TRBV7-2 to TRBJ1-5; TRBD1 aligns across 9 bases. Per the germline V gene, CDR1 is SGHTA and CDR2 is FQGNSA. V shed 6 bases and J 3 bases; nucleotides not matched to a gene: 9. This CDR3 comprises 16 residues. CDR3: CASSLYGQGHNQPQHF. The CDR3, as DNA: TGTGCCAGCAGTTTATATGGACAGGGGCACAATCAGCCCCAGCATTTT.

With regard to this clonotype: This is likely a read error, given that the CDR3 carries no conserved phenylalanine or tryptophan at its end. The chain uses TRBV25-1 and TRBJ1-2, with 8 nucleotides matching TRBD1. Germline lookup yields CDR1 MGHDK and CDR2 SYGVNS. This CDR3 comprises 14 residues. J was trimmed by 2 bases and V by 5 bases; bases with no gene match: 4. CDR3 in DNA: TGTGCCAGCAGTCGGACAGGGATCAACTATGGCTACACCATC. Residues: CASSRTGINYGYTI.

There are many counts of this clonotype. The V gene is TRBV7-8, the J gene TRBJ1-5, with D unresolved. The CDR3 sequence is 13 residues long. The germline V and J ends were trimmed by 5 bases and 4 bases, with 9 bases remaining between them. Germline-derived CDR1 and CDR2 are SGHVS and FQNEAQ. In DNA form, the CDR3 reads TGTGCCAGCAGCGCAGGCCCGAATCAGCCCCAGCATTTT. This encodes CASSAGPNQPQHF.

The rearrangement uses TRBV2 and TRBJ2-2; possibly TRBD1 for D (5 bases). This CDR3 has 14 residues. Germline loops: CDR1 SNHLY, CDR2 FYNNEI. Deletions cut 6 bases from V and 5 bases from J, with 13 bases between. The CDR3 sequence is CASRGVENTGELFF. The CDR3 DNA sequence: TGTGCCAGCAGAGGGGTGGAGAATACCGGGGAGCTGTTTTTT.

The chain links TRBV20-1 to TRBJ1-2; TRBD1 matches at 12 bases. The trim removed 4 bases at V and 8 bases at J, leaving 11 bases unmatched. Germline values: CDR1 DFQATT, CDR2 SNEGSKA (reference sequence). This CDR3 is 15 amino acids long. Here the CDR3 DNA reads TGCAGTGCTACACTGGGACAGGGGGCGACCATCGGCTACACCTTC. Translating it yields CSATLGQGATIGYTF.

This clonotype was counted between two and nine times. A clone one base away is much larger, so this may be a read error. The chain links TRBV2 to TRBJ2-2, with 9 nucleotides matching TRBD1. J lost 0 bases, V lost 2 bases, and 4 bases had no gene match. The CDR3 is 17 residues long. Germline loops: CDR1 SNHLY, CDR2 FYNNEI. The CDR3 spells CASSESGTGTNTGELFF. CDR3 DNA sequence: TGTGCCAGCAGTGAATCCGGGACAGGGACGAACACCGGGGAGCTGTTTTTT.

V usage is TRBV5-6 and J usage is TRBJ2-2, with 9 positions matching TRBD1. V gave up 2 bases and J gave up 6 bases; unmatched junction bases: 5. This CDR3 has 15 amino acids. Germline loops: CDR1 SGHDT, CDR2 YYEEEE. CDR3 sequence reads: CASSLGTGMAGELFF. Here the CDR3 DNA reads TGTGCCAGCAGCTTAGGGACAGGGATGGCCGGGGAGCTGTTTTTT.

The chain employs TRBV15 and TRBJ1-4, with 7 nucleotides matching TRBD1. The CDR3 length is 13 residues. Germline V gene data show CDR1 as LNHNV and CDR2 as YYDKDF (reference sequence). V lost 6 bases to trimming and J lost 8 bases; unmatched junction nucleotides: 6. This chain's CDR3 is CATRGQGEEKLFF. As DNA, the CDR3 is TGTGCCACCAGAGGTCAGGGGGAGGAAAAACTGTTTTTT.

The genes are TRBV20-1 and TRBJ2-7; 9 nucleotides align to TRBD2. V gave up 3 bases and J gave up 2 bases; unmatched junction bases: 5. Germline lookup yields CDR1 DFQATT and CDR2 SNEGSKA (reference sequence). This CDR3 is built from 14 residues. CDR3 DNA sequence: TGCAGTGCTAGTGCTGGGACTAGCCCCTACGAGCAGTACTTC. It specifies CSASAGTSPYEQYF.

This clonotype was counted only a few times. The chain is built from TRBV7-9 and TRBJ1-3; TRBD1 aligns across 8 bases. There are 16 residues in the CDR3. Germline CDR1 reads SEHNR; CDR2 reads FQNEAQ (reference sequence). Trimming removed 3 bases from V and 4 bases from J; junction bases left unmatched: 8. CDR3 sequence reads: CASSLGPGTGGNTIYF. DNA of the CDR3: TGTGCCAGCAGCTTGGGCCCCGGGACAGGAGGAAACACCATATATTTT.

V and J are TRBV2 and TRBJ2-5; D is perhaps TRBD1 (5 bases). Trimming stripped 6 bases from V and 2 bases from J, with 16 bases between. The CDR3 covers 15 residues. Germline V gene lookup returns CDR1 SNHLY and CDR2 FYNNEI. The DNA of the CDR3 is TGTGCCAGCAGCACGGAGTTAGGGGCTCAAGAGACCCAGTACTTC. It translates to CASSTELGAQETQYF.

Regarding this clonotype: A junction boundary mismatches the germline segment, possibly from a read error. The V call is TRBV20-1, the J call TRBJ2-5, with 7 nucleotides matching TRBD2. Germline V CDR1 and CDR2: DFQATT, SNEGSKA (reference sequence). The CDR3 sequence is 14 residues long. The CDR3: CSARGGSSQETKYF. For the CDR3, the DNA is TGCAGTGCTAGGGGCGGGAGTAGCCAAGAGACCAAGTACTTC.

This clonotype occurred many times. The V call is TRBV7-9, the J call TRBJ2-7, with 8 bases identical to TRBD2. V shed 5 bases, J shed 0 bases, and the junction held 3 bases outside the gene matches. Germline V gives CDR1 SEHNR, CDR2 FQNEAQ (reference sequence). The CDR3 contains 14 residues. The CDR3 sequence is CASSPREGSYEQYF. The CDR3 DNA reads as TGTGCCAGCAGCCCTCGGGAGGGCTCCTACGAGCAGTACTTC.